This T cell receptor (beta chain) was retrieved from a study of beta chain features in type 1 diabetes. General study findings and limits: Moderate but significant shortening of TCRB CDR3s was recorded in all four CD4+ subsets from Type 1 diabetes patients.

V shed 4 bases, J shed 3 bases, and the junction held 5 bases outside the gene matches. CDR1 SGHNT and CDR2 YYREEE come from the germline V gene (reference sequence). The CDR3 runs 15 residues. Of note for this clone: Its antigen is still unknown.

One heparinised draw of blood, averaging around 120 mL, came from each donor. Investigators reverse transcribed all isolated RNA, so they sequenced expressed TCRB transcripts. Clones were read by immunoSEQ multiplex PCR, and TCRdb kept only the in-frame ones, dropping some. The table lists 150,000 to 170,000 clones, 10% to 13% of them singletons, with roughly 0.5% in the top ten. The sequencing sample was made of central memory CD4+ T cells from blood. The sequence was collected from a man aged 25-40 years with type 1 diabetes. This rearrangement joins TRBV5-4 to TRBJ2-1, with 9 positions matching TRBD2. This CDR3 reads CASSRSGSNYNEQFF. The CDR3 bases are TGTGCCAGCAGCCGTAGCGGGAGTAACTACAATGAGCAGTTCTTC. Full variable domain (missing parts from reference TRBV5-4 and TRBJ2-1): ETGVTQSPTHLIKTRGQQVTLRCSSQSGHNTVSWYQQALGQGPQFIFQYYREEENGRGNFPPRFSGLQFPNYSSELNVNALELDDSALYLCASSRSGSNYNEQFFGPGTRLTVL.